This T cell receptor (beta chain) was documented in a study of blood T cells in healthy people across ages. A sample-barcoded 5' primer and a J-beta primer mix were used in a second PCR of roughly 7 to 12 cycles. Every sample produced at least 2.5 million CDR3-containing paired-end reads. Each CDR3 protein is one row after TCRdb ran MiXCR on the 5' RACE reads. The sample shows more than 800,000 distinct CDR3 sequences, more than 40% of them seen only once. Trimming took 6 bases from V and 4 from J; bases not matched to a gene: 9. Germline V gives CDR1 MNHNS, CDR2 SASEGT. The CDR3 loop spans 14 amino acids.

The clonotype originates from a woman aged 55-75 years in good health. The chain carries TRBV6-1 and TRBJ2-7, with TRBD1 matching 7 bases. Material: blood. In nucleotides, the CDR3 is TGTGCCAGCAGGGATGCAGGGGGTTGGTACGAGCAGTACTTC. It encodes CASRDAGGWYEQYF.